This is a list of T cell receptor beta chains from one sample in a study of cytomegalovirus exposure and HLA in healthy donors. The method was immunoSEQ multiplex PCR; TCRdb's version includes in-frame clones alone and lacks a portion of them. The table lists more than 95,000 clones, over 75% of them singletons. Sequences were obtained from PBMCs. All receptors come from a woman in her late teens or twenties in good health and CMV-seropositive. The CDR3 runs from the conserved cysteine through the conserved F or W. D genes are given only for firm matches. The size of a clone is reported for some rows only, either as once, few or many, or as a class for expanded clones.

j_call clone_size v_call d_call cdr3_aa cdr3_nt
TRBJ2-1 - TRBV11-2 TRBD2 CASSLEGIAGAYEQFF TGTGCCAGCAGCTTAGAGGGGATAGCGGGAGCCTATGAGCAGTTCTTC
TRBJ2-3 - TRBV12-5 TRBD2 CASAVAGTTDTQYF TGTGCTAGTGCCGTAGCGGGGACCACAGATACGCAGTATTTT
TRBJ2-1 - TRBV5-1 TRBD1 CASSSTGGYEQFF TGCGCCAGCAGCTCGACAGGGGGCTATGAGCAGTTCTTC
TRBJ2-5 - TRBV9 TRBD1 CASSDRTGEETQYF TGTGCCAGCAGCGACCGGACAGGAGAAGAGACCCAGTACTTC
TRBJ2-7 - TRBV6-1 TRBD2 CASSAGTSVTYEQYF TGTGCCAGCAGTGCCGGGACTAGCGTGACCTACGAGCAGTACTTC
TRBJ2-7 - TRBV11-2 TRBD1 CASRLGQGDAGEQYF TGTGCCAGCAGGTTGGGACAGGGCGACGCCGGGGAGCAGTACTTC
TRBJ2-7 - TRBV29-1 TRBD2 CSVEWSRTIRPSGYEQYF TGCAGCGTTGAATGGAGTCGGACAATACGTCCTAGCGGGTACGAGCAGTACTTC
TRBJ2-3 - TRBV5-1 - CASSLGDTQYF TGCGCCAGCAGCCTTGGCGATACGCAGTATTTT
TRBJ2-5 - TRBV19 - CASSIRQGWNRETQYF TGTGCCAGTAGTATTAGGCAGGGGTGGAATCGAGAGACCCAGTACTTC
TRBJ2-1 - TRBV4-2 TRBD2 CASSKSPLAGAYNEQFF TGTGCCAGCAGCAAGTCACCTCTAGCGGGAGCGTACAATGAGCAGTTCTTC
TRBJ2-5 - TRBV9 TRBD1 CASSVTGGAVETQYF TGTGCCAGCAGCGTGACAGGGGGCGCGGTGGAGACCCAGTACTTC
TRBJ2-3 - TRBV9 - CASSVAIHDTQYF TGTGCCAGCAGCGTAGCTATTCACGATACGCAGTATTTT
TRBJ1-5 - TRBV30 TRBD1 CAWGGQRGNQPQHF TGTGCCTGGGGGGGACAGCGGGGCAATCAGCCCCAGCATTTT
TRBJ2-3 - TRBV4-2 TRBD2 CASSQALAGPGTDTQYF TGTGCCAGCAGCCAAGCCCTAGCGGGCCCGGGGACAGATACGCAGTATTTT
TRBJ2-7 few TRBV28 TRBD1 CASSPRRGQGVPYEQYF TGTGCCAGCAGTCCACGGCGGGGACAGGGGGTCCCCTACGAGCAGTACTTC
TRBJ1-5 - TRBV4-1 TRBD1 CASSPPGQGSDQPQHF TGCGCCAGCAGCCCACCGGGACAGGGGAGTGATCAGCCCCAGCATTTT
TRBJ2-7 - TRBV11-3 TRBD2 CASSLDRSSGGTYEQYF TGTGCCAGCAGCTTAGACCGGTCCAGCGGGGGAACCTACGAGCAGTACTTC
TRBJ1-1 few TRBV19 - CASSMRVNTEAFF TGTGCCAGTAGTATGCGGGTGAACACTGAAGCTTTCTTT
TRBJ1-3 - TRBV6-1 TRBD1 CASSEATGPGNTIYF TGTGCCAGCAGTGAGGCGACAGGGCCTGGAAACACCATATATTTT
TRBJ1-3 - TRBV27 - CASRRQADIGNTIYF TGTGCCAGCAGACGACAGGCCGACATTGGAAACACCATATATTTT
TRBJ2-7 - TRBV29-1 TRBD1 CSGALDRGRGYEQYF TGCAGCGGAGCCCTGGACAGGGGGCGGGGTTACGAGCAGTACTTC
TRBJ2-7 - TRBV6-1 - CASSEGLGVGSYEQYF TGTGCCAGCAGTGAGGGACTCGGGGTAGGCTCCTACGAGCAGTACTTC
TRBJ2-2 - TRBV6-5 TRBD2 CASSPGLAGAGELFF TGTGCCAGCAGCCCGGGACTAGCGGGAGCCGGGGAGCTGTTTTTT
TRBJ1-5 - TRBV6-1 - CASSELEGGGNQPQHF TGTGCCAGCAGTGAATTGGAAGGGGGAGGCAATCAGCCCCAGCATTTT
TRBJ1-1 - TRBV7-9 TRBD1 CASSLKDRENTEAFF TGTGCCAGCAGCTTAAAGGACAGGGAGAACACTGAAGCTTTCTTT
TRBJ1-1 - TRBV7-9 - CASIHTANTEAFF TGTGCCAGCATCCACACCGCGAACACTGAAGCTTTCTTT
TRBJ1-4 once TRBV29-1 - CSVEFGDTYEKLFF TGCAGCGTCGAATTCGGGGACACCTATGAAAAACTGTTTTTT
TRBJ1-6 - TRBV30 - CAWSVSEGSPLHF TGTGCCTGGAGTGTCAGCGAAGGTTCACCCCTCCACTTT
TRBJ2-5 once TRBV5-1 - CASSLTGQRTQETQYF TGCGCCAGCAGCTTAACGGGACAACGTACACAAGAGACCCAGTACTTC
TRBJ2-4 - TRBV28 TRBD1 CASSSAGQGSNIQYF TGTGCCAGCAGTTCAGCCGGACAGGGCTCAAACATTCAGTACTTC
TRBJ2-1 - TRBV10-1 - CASSEGGNGNGFSYNEQFF TGCGCCAGCAGTGAGGGCGGTAATGGAAACGGATTCTCCTACAATGAGCAGTTCTTC
TRBJ1-1 - TRBV5-6 - CASSPPGGTEAFF TGTGCCAGCAGCCCCCCGGGGGGGACTGAAGCTTTCTTT
TRBJ1-5 - TRBV6-1 - CASDSPYQPQHF TGTGCCAGTGACAGTCCGTATCAGCCCCAGCATTTT
TRBJ1-5 - TRBV30 - CAWSRQRNQPQHF TGTGCCTGGAGCCGACAACGTAATCAGCCCCAGCATTTT
TRBJ2-3 - TRBV29-1 - CSVGSVATSTDTQYF TGCAGCGTTGGGTCGGTAGCAACTAGCACAGATACGCAGTATTTT
TRBJ2-2 - TRBV6-6 TRBD2 CASSAAGNTGELFF TGTGCCAGCAGTGCAGCGGGAAACACCGGGGAGCTGTTTTTT
TRBJ2-1 - TRBV6-5 TRBD1 CASSTGQGHRDEQFF TGTGCCAGCAGTACCGGACAGGGCCACCGGGATGAGCAGTTCTTC
TRBJ2-1 once TRBV6-5 - CASSVSGFYNEQFF TGTGCCAGCAGTGTAAGTGGCTTCTACAATGAGCAGTTCTTC
TRBJ2-1 few TRBV4-1 - CASSPGPSQEQFF TGCGCCAGCAGCCCTGGGCCTTCCCAGGAGCAGTTCTTC
TRBJ1-5 - TRBV30 TRBD1 CAWRATGEKPYYSNQPQHF TGTGCCTGGAGGGCAACAGGGGAAAAGCCTTACTATAGCAATCAGCCCCAGCATTTT
TRBJ1-1 few TRBV2 - CASRELQIVTTEAFF TGTGCCAGCAGGGAGCTGCAGATTGTGACCACTGAAGCTTTCTTT
TRBJ2-7 - TRBV23-1 - CASSQSKDKPYEEQYF TGCGCCAGCAGTCAATCTAAGGACAAACCCTACGAAGAGCAGTACTTC
TRBJ1-3 - TRBV27 TRBD1 CASSPTSTGSGNTIYF TGTGCCAGCAGTCCGACTTCGACAGGGTCTGGAAACACCATATATTTT
TRBJ1-2 - TRBV30 - CAWSVYAGVSGYTF TGTGCCTGGAGTGTATACGCAGGTGTGAGTGGCTACACCTTC
TRBJ2-1 once TRBV29-1 TRBD2 CSARTSGDSYNEQFF TGCAGCGCACGGACTAGCGGGGACTCCTACAATGAGCAGTTCTTC
TRBJ2-1 - TRBV15 - CATSSPREPYNEQFF TGTGCCACCTCCTCCCCTCGGGAGCCCTACAATGAGCAGTTCTTC
TRBJ2-5 - TRBV5-1 TRBD2 CASRGWEGLETQYF TGCGCCAGCAGAGGGTGGGAGGGCTTGGAGACCCAGTACTTC
TRBJ2-5 - TRBV10-3 - CAISEHTLGGDETQYF TGTGCCATCAGCGAACATACTTTAGGGGGAGACGAGACCCAGTACTTC
TRBJ1-1 - TRBV15 TRBD1 CATSTGDRGDYTEAFF TGTGCCACCAGCACCGGGGACAGGGGTGATTACACTGAAGCTTTCTTT
TRBJ2-7 - TRBV7-6 - CASSFSQTYEQYF TGTGCCAGCAGCTTTTCCCAGACCTACGAGCAGTACTTC
TRBJ1-1 - TRBV5-1 - CASRAGEGTEAFF TGCGCCAGCAGAGCAGGGGAGGGCACTGAAGCTTTCTTT
TRBJ1-5 - TRBV6-6 - CASRDQGLNQPQHF TGTGCCAGTCGGGATCAGGGACTCAATCAGCCCCAGCATTTT
TRBJ2-7 - TRBV27 TRBD1 CASSPGQPYEQYF TGTGCCAGCAGTCCGGGACAGCCATACGAGCAGTACTTC
TRBJ1-2 - TRBV5-1 - CASSEYGANYGYTF TGCGCCAGCAGCGAGTATGGGGCCAACTATGGCTACACCTTC
TRBJ1-4 - TRBV27 TRBD1 CASSRQGSGEKLFF TGTGCCAGCAGTCGACAGGGAAGTGGGGAAAAACTGTTTTTT
TRBJ1-1 - TRBV7-9 TRBD1 CASSLQTGRTEAFF TGTGCCAGCAGCCTACAGACAGGGCGCACTGAAGCTTTCTTT
TRBJ1-2 once TRBV19 - CASWRATQGYTF TGTGCCAGTTGGAGGGCCACACAGGGCTACACCTTC
TRBJ1-1 - TRBV5-1 - CASSLVGEGTEAFF TGCGCCAGCAGCTTGGTCGGGGAGGGCACTGAAGCTTTCTTT
TRBJ1-6 - TRBV6-1 - CASSEPLYNSPLHF TGTGCCAGCAGTGAACCCCTCTATAATTCACCCCTCCACTTT
TRBJ2-1 - TRBV10-3 TRBD2 CAISPGTTNNEQFF TGTGCCATCAGTCCCGGGACTACCAACAATGAGCAGTTCTTC